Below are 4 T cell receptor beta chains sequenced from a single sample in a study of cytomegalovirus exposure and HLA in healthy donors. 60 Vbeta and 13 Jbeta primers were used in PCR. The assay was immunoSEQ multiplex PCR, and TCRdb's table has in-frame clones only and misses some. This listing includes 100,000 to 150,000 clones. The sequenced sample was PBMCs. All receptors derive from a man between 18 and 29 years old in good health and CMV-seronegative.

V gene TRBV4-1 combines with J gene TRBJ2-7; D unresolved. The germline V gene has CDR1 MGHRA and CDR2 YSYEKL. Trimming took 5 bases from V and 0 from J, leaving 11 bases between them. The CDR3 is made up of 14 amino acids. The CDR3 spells CASSLSATSYEQYF. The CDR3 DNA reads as TGCGCCAGCAGCTTAAGCGCCACCTCCTACGAGCAGTACTTC.

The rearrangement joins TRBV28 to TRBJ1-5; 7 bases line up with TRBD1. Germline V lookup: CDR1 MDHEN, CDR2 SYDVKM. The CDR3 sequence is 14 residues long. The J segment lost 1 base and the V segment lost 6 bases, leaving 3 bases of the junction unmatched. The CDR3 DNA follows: TGTGCCAGCAGCCGACAGGGCAGCAATCAGCCCCAGCATTTT. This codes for CASSRQGSNQPQHF.

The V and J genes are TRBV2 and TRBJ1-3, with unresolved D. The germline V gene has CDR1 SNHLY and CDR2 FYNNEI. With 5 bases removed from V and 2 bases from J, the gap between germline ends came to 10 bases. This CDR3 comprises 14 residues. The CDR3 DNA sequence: TGTGCCAGCAGTTCCGAGGGCCCTGGAAACACCATATATTTT. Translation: CASSSEGPGNTIYF.

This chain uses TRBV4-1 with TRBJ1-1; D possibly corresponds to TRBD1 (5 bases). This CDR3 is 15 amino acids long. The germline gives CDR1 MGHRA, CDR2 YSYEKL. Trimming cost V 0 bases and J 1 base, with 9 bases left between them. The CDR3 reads CASSQDRGRNTEAFF. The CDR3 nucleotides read TGCGCCAGCAGCCAAGATCGGGGGAGGAACACTGAAGCTTTCTTT.